This T cell receptor beta chain came from a study of T cell responses to AZD1222 COVID-19 vaccine. The protocol was immunoSEQ multiplex PCR, while the TCRdb copy is restricted to in-frame clones and leaves out a portion. The sample holds under 140,000 clones, roughly 92% seen once. V trimming: 3 bases; J trimming: 10 bases; junction bases outside the gene matches: 7. The CDR3 sequence is 13 residues long. The germline V gene has CDR1 SGHRS and CDR2 YFSETQ. The sequence was obtained from an adult in good health. The material was peripheral blood, obtained on day 0 of AZD1222 vaccination. The J gene is TRBJ1-1, the V gene TRBV5-1; 9 nucleotides line up with TRBD1. This CDR3 is CASSSGQGSRAFF. CDR3 DNA sequence: TGCGCCAGCAGCTCCGGACAGGGGTCTCGAGCTTTCTTT.